This T cell receptor beta chain stems from a study of blood T cell repertoires in COVID-19. Study in general: Collection of acute and convalescent COVID-19 samples took place in the United States, Italy and Spain. Sources were T cells, B-cell-depleted T cells, or PBMCs; the material itself was cDNA or gDNA.

Germline CDR1 reads SGHTA; CDR2 reads FQGTGA. The CDR3 runs to 13 residues. Deletions cut 2 bases from V and 5 bases from J, with 7 bases between. Authors' analysis steps: Using reference gene primer amplification, nucleated cell counts were estimated. Using immunoSEQ multiplex PCR, the repertoire was profiled, and TCRdb retains in-frame clones only, with some absent. V and J calls and clone size are as listed in that table; D and trimming were resolved from the DNA. In the table there are under 300,000 clones, nearly 90% of which are singletons. This TCR was sampled from a middle-aged woman who had recovered from COVID-19. Sample: peripheral blood. The chain couples TRBV7-3 to TRBJ2-1; D is undetermined. The CDR3 nucleotides are TGTGCCAGCAGCTTAGCCAGTAACAATGAGCAGTTCTTC. Protein sequence: CASSLASNNEQFF. The full variable domain, with the rest looked up from reference TRBV7-3 and TRBJ2-1, is GAGVSQTPSNKVTEKGKYVELRCDPISGHTALYWYRQSLGQGPEFLIYFQGTGAADDSGLPNDRFFAVRPEGSVSTLKIQRTERGDSAVYLCASSLASNNEQFFGPGTRLTVL.